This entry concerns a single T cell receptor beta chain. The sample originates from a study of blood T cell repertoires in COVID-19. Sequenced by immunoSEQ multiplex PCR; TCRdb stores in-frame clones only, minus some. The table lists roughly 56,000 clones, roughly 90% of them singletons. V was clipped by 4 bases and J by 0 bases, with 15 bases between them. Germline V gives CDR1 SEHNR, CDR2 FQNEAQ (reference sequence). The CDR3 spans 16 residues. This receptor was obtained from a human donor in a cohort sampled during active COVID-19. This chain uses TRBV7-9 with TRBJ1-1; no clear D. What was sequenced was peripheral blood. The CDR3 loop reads CASSYTGGLLNTEAFF. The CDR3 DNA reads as TGTGCCAGCAGCTATACTGGCGGGCTGCTGAACACTGAAGCTTTCTTT.